Below are 24 T cell receptor beta chains sequenced from a single sample in a study of cytomegalovirus exposure and HLA in healthy donors. The PCR contained 60 Vbeta and 13 Jbeta primers. Only in-frame clones appear in the TCRdb table, and some are missing; sequencing was by immunoSEQ multiplex PCR. The table for this sample gives around 130,000 clones. The sample taken for sequencing was PBMCs. These receptors all stem from a woman aged 60-75 years in good health and CMV-seronegative.

The chain couples TRBV28 to TRBJ1-6; 7 bases align to TRBD1. The germline gives CDR1 MDHEN, CDR2 SYDVKM. Trimming removed 3 bases from V and 9 bases from J; junction bases left unmatched: 11. This CDR3 has 16 residues. Written as DNA, the CDR3 is TGTGCCAGCAGTTTCCCGGGACAGTTGTATCGTTCACCCCTCCACTTT. It yields the protein CASSFPGQLYRSPLHF.

CDR3 sequence: CASSLADAQEQYF. The CDR3 bases are TGTGCCAGCAGCTTAGCCGATGCTCAGGAGCAGTACTTC. The genes are TRBV7-9 and TRBJ2-7; D is unresolved. The V gene's germline CDR1 is SEHNR and CDR2 FQNEAQ (reference sequence). Trimming removed 0 bases from V and 7 bases from J, with 10 bases in between. This CDR3 region has 13 residues.

This chain joins TRBV19 and TRBJ2-2; maybe TRBD1 (5 bases). CDR1 LNHDA and CDR2 SQIVND come from the germline V gene (reference sequence). The CDR3 totals 15 residues. V was pared by 6 bases and J by 1 base, with 12 bases between. Written as DNA, the CDR3 is TGTGCCAGTAGCGGACCACAGGTGAACACCGGGGAGCTGTTTTTT. Translating it yields CASSGPQVNTGELFF.

V gene TRBV7-3 combines with J gene TRBJ2-3, with 7 bases identical to TRBD1. Trimming cost V 5 bases and J 3 bases; bases outside gene matches: 14. This CDR3 has 17 residues. Germline V gene sequence: CDR1 SGHTA, CDR2 FQGTGA. This CDR3 reads CASSTPQHRGATDTQYF. Written as DNA, the CDR3 is TGTGCCAGCAGCACACCTCAACACAGGGGAGCGACAGATACGCAGTATTTT.

This chain uses TRBV5-1 with TRBJ1-1; TRBD1 matches at 10 bases. The trim removed 2 bases at V and 4 bases at J, leaving 2 bases unmatched. The CDR3 runs 14 residues. Germline V gives CDR1 SGHRS, CDR2 YFSETQ. This CDR3 is CASSFRDRGTEAFF. The CDR3 coding sequence is TGCGCCAGCAGCTTTAGGGACAGGGGCACTGAAGCTTTCTTT.

The CDR3 loop reads CASSIRDRGDGYTF. The CDR3 region has the DNA TGTGCCAGCAGCATCCGGGACAGGGGGGATGGCTACACCTTC. The chain combines TRBV2 with TRBJ1-2; TRBD1 matches 11 bases. CDR1 is SNHLY and CDR2 is FYNNEI in the germline V gene. The CDR3 covers 14 residues. The V and J ends lost 6 bases and 6 bases, in that order; junction bases with no gene match: 6.

The chain uses TRBV19 and TRBJ1-1; 10 bases are shared with TRBD1. The CDR3 consists of 15 residues. Per germline, CDR1 LNHDA and CDR2 SQIVND (reference sequence). V dropped 4 bases and J dropped 2; count of bases not matched to a gene: 4. As DNA, the CDR3 is TGTGCCAGTAGTACCCGACAGGGGGCAAACACTGAAGCTTTCTTT. Its protein is CASSTRQGANTEAFF.

The chain carries TRBV18 and TRBJ2-7, with no clear D. Per the germline V gene, CDR1 is KGHSH and CDR2 is LQKENI. Trimming removed 3 bases from V and 2 bases from J, with 8 bases in between. There are 13 residues in the CDR3. DNA for the CDR3: TGTGCCAGCTCACCGACAATTACCTACGAGCAGTACTTC. This translates into CASSPTITYEQYF.

The chain links TRBV28 to TRBJ1-4; D remains ambiguous. V dropped 5 bases and J dropped 11 bases, with 12 bases sitting between them. Per the germline V gene, CDR1 is MDHEN and CDR2 is SYDVKM. This CDR3 has 12 amino acids. This CDR3 reads CASSTEWRKLFF. CDR3 bases: TGTGCCAGCAGTACCGAGTGGAGGAAACTGTTTTTT.

Comment on this clone: This CDR3 is also generated by other DNA sequences in the sample. The chain couples TRBV5-4 to TRBJ2-3, with TRBD2 matching 11 bases. The length of the CDR3 is 15 residues. CDR1 is SGHNT, CDR2 YYREEE, per germline (reference sequence). Losses at the gene ends were 4 bases for V and 1 base for J; bases not matched to a gene: 2. CDR3 sequence (DNA): TGTGCCAGCAGCCTGGGACTAGCGGGCACAGATACGCAGTATTTT. Its protein is CASSLGLAGTDTQYF.

The chain is built from TRBV7-8 and TRBJ1-4, with 8 bases lining up with TRBD1. Germline values: CDR1 SGHVS, CDR2 FQNEAQ. The CDR3 covers 12 residues. The junction had 3 bases not matched to a gene; V was cut back by 10 bases and J by 5 bases. CDR3 loop: CATRGQNEKLFF. In DNA form, the CDR3 reads TGTGCCACCAGGGGGCAAAATGAAAAACTGTTTTTT.

J is TRBJ2-3 and V is TRBV5-1, with a tentative D call TRBD2 (6 bases). The CDR3 runs to 14 residues. CDR1 and CDR2 from the germline V gene are SGHRS and YFSETQ. Trimming cost V 4 bases and J 1 base, with 10 bases left between them. In DNA, the CDR3 is TGCGCCAGCAGCCCCGGGGAGGGCACAGATACGCAGTATTTT. Encoded protein: CASSPGEGTDTQYF.

The chain recombines TRBV5-1 with TRBJ1-6; 8 bases map to TRBD1. V shed 4 bases and J 0 bases; nucleotides not matched to a gene: 9. Germline lookup yields CDR1 SGHRS and CDR2 YFSETQ. This CDR3 has 18 amino acids. The CDR3 bases are TGCGCCAGCAGCGAGGGACAGGTTCTGAGCTCCTATAATTCACCCCTCCACTTT. Translating it yields CASSEGQVLSSYNSPLHF.

The rearrangement joins TRBV28 to TRBJ1-5, with a tentative D call TRBD1 (5 bases). Germline CDR1 MDHEN, CDR2 SYDVKM. The CDR3 consists of 17 residues. The V gene lost 2 bases and the J gene lost 0 bases, with 14 bases spanning the gap. The CDR3 is CASSLGVTADSNQPQHF. The CDR3 DNA follows: TGTGCCAGCAGTTTAGGCGTGACAGCCGATAGCAATCAGCCCCAGCATTTT.

This chain connects TRBV29-1 to TRBJ1-1; 7 positions agree with TRBD1. Germline CDR1 is SQVTM and CDR2 is ANQGSEA. V trimming: 6 bases; J trimming: 0 bases; junction bases outside the gene matches: 16. The CDR3 has 17 residues. CDR3 region: CSVYRDSGGAMNTEAFF. The CDR3 DNA reads as TGCAGCGTCTACCGAGACTCAGGGGGAGCTATGAACACTGAAGCTTTCTTT.

V and J are TRBV11-2 and TRBJ2-7; D not certain. The V end lost 1 base, the J end lost 3 bases, and 7 bases lay between the germline ends. CDR1 SGHAT and CDR2 FQNNGV come from the germline V gene. The length of the CDR3 is 13 residues. The DNA for the CDR3 is TGTGCCAGCAGCTTAGGGCGGTTCTACGAGCAGTACTTC. This codes for CASSLGRFYEQYF.

The gene calls are TRBV6-4 and TRBJ2-3; the match to TRBD2 covers 7 bases. Germline CDR1 MRHNA, CDR2 SNTAGT. The CDR3 is made up of 16 amino acids. The V and J ends lost 0 bases and 4 bases, in that order; junction bases with no gene match: 7. The CDR3 reads CASSDSAGLGSDTQYF. The CDR3 bases are TGTGCCAGCAGTGACTCAGCGGGGCTAGGGTCAGATACGCAGTATTTT.

The chain carries TRBV5-1 and TRBJ2-7; a weak D match, TRBD2 (5 bases). The CDR3 is 15 amino acids. V was shortened by 4 bases and J by 1 base, with 15 bases between the two germline ends. Germline values: CDR1 SGHRS, CDR2 YFSETQ. CDR3 sequence (DNA): TGCGCCAGCAGCGTCACTAGGAATCCTTCCTACGAGCAGTACTTC. Its translation is CASSVTRNPSYEQYF.

The chain joins TRBV5-1 to TRBJ2-6; possible D gene TRBD1, 6 bases. V lost 4 bases and J 2 bases, leaving 19 bases between the germline ends. Germline V CDR1 and CDR2: SGHRS, YFSETQ. The CDR3 loop spans 18 amino acids. CDR3 DNA sequence: TGCGCCAGCAGCGTAGCCCAGGGGTTTTCGGCTGGGGCCAACGTCCTGACTTTC. It codes for CASSVAQGFSAGANVLTF.

This chain uses TRBV29-1 with TRBJ2-1; 7 positions agree with TRBD1. V was clipped by 7 bases and J by 7 bases; unmatched bases: 10. The CDR3 consists of 13 residues. The V gene's germline CDR1 is SQVTM and CDR2 ANQGSEA. DNA of the CDR3: TGCAGCGGACTGTGGGACAGTCGGAATGAGCAGTTCTTC. Encoded protein: CSGLWDSRNEQFF.

The chain has TRBV2 and TRBJ1-6; D ambiguous. The CDR3 is made up of 14 amino acids. CDR1 SNHLY and CDR2 FYNNEI come from the germline V gene. Trimming took off 5 bases at V and 0 bases at J, with 5 bases between the two ends. Here the CDR3 reads CASSPSSYNSPLHF. For the CDR3, the DNA is TGTGCCAGCAGTCCGAGCTCCTATAATTCACCCCTCCACTTT.

This chain joins TRBV14 and TRBJ2-3, with D unresolved. Between the trimmed V and J ends, which lost 4 bases and 0 bases, there was a span of 11 bases. This CDR3 contains 15 residues. Looked up from germline, CDR1 is SGHDN and CDR2 is FVKESK. This chain's CDR3 is CASSLDLSSTDTQYF. The CDR3 DNA reads TGTGCCAGCAGCCTAGACCTCTCTAGCACAGATACGCAGTATTTT.

The chain recombines TRBV27 with TRBJ2-1; a weak D match, TRBD1 (5 bases). Between the trimmed V and J ends, which lost 2 bases and 0 bases, there was a span of 11 bases. This CDR3 is built from 16 residues. The germline gives CDR1 MNHEY, CDR2 SMNVEV (reference sequence). The CDR3 bases are TGTGCCAGCAGTTTAAAGGGGCGAGGCTCCTACAATGAGCAGTTCTTC. Translated, it gives CASSLKGRGSYNEQFF.

This chain connects TRBV6-6 to TRBJ2-1, with TRBD1 as a possible D gene (5 bases). The germline CDR1 and CDR2 sequences are MNHNY and SVGAGI (reference sequence). This CDR3 spans 16 amino acids. The ends were cut back, 2 bases at V and 2 bases at J, with 13 bases in the middle. The CDR3 reads CASSYPEKDTYNEQFF. Written as DNA, the CDR3 is TGTGCCAGCAGTTACCCCGAGAAGGACACCTACAATGAGCAGTTCTTC.